Here is one T cell receptor beta chain with its context. The antigen is not known. This sample is part of a study of cytomegalovirus exposure and HLA in healthy donors. Turning to the study itself: Unique TCR beta sequences numbering 117 million came from around 180 million T cells in an earlier analysis. For the approximately 410 genotyped donors, more than 80% fell within the Caucasian-associated ancestry cluster.

Study-wide points: TCR beta sequences reportedly predicted the HLA-A and HLA-B alleles of most subjects accurately.

This CDR3 region has 13 residues. V shed 11 bases, J shed 3 bases, and the junction held 8 bases outside the gene matches. CDR1 is MNHEY, CDR2 SVGAGI, per germline. The PCR ran on 60 Vbeta and 13 Jbeta primers. TCRdb's copy holds only in-frame clones and misses some; the assay was immunoSEQ multiplex PCR. The sample lists about 160,000 clones, roughly 70% seen once, with over 6% in the top ten. The chain uses TRBV6-5 and TRBJ1-2; 8 bases align to TRBD1. This TCR was recovered from a man aged 35-49 years in good health and CMV-seropositive. The specimen was PBMCs. CDR3: CASPATGDYGYTF. The DNA for the CDR3 is TGTGCCTCCCCCGCGACAGGGGACTATGGCTACACCTTC.